This T cell receptor beta chain was observed in a study of shared clonotypes between healthy human individuals. Study-level findings and limits: Clonotypes that were shared across a few donors made up 4% to 6% of naive CD4 clonotypes. Shared clonotypes across all four donors exceeded non-shared ones in generation probability.

As concerns this clone: Its antigen is not identified. This specimen includes other DNA sequences encoding the same CDR3.

The deep-level immunoSEQ assay was used. Evenly divided among several immunoSEQ plates was the genomic DNA of each subset. The protocol was immunoSEQ multiplex PCR, while the TCRdb copy is restricted to in-frame clones and leaves out a portion. The sample comprises approximately 2.5 million clones, roughly 93% of which are singletons, and 0.36% rests with the top ten. The sequence derives from a man younger than 30 in good health. Some clones in this sample may be carry-over from other donors' samples. Sequencing input: naive CD4+ T cells from PBMCs. The subset here: CD45RA+ positively selected.

CDR3 nucleotide sequence: TGTGCCAGCAGCCTAAGGATGAACACTGAAGCTTTCTTT. Translated, it gives CASSLRMNTEAFF. The rearrangement uses TRBV11-2 and TRBJ1-1; unclear D gene. V was trimmed by 5 bases and J by 0 bases, leaving 7 bases between them. This CDR3 is 13 amino acids long. CDR1 is SGHAT, CDR2 FQNNGV, per germline.